Sequencing of this T cell receptor beta chain was carried out in a study of a mutant IDH1 vaccine in newly diagnosed glioma. Overall study: Patients received vaccination from 4-6 weeks after radiotherapy alone, or with temozolomide cycles. The sex distribution of treated patients was approximately 62% male and around 38% female, with a mean age of around 40 years. Most patients had received both radiotherapy and temozolomide, the prior options being radiotherapy, temozolomide, or both.

This sample's time point: week 11, during vaccination. It was 300 ug of mutant IDH1 20-mer peptide that made up each vaccine dose, given with topical imiquimod. The assay was immunoSEQ multiplex PCR, and TCRdb's table has in-frame clones only and misses some. The repertoire holds about 64,000 clones, with around 85% as singletons. Findings of the study overall: Patients mounted vaccine-induced immune responses in about 93% of cases.

Germline V CDR1 and CDR2: SGDLS, YYNGEE. The CDR3 contains 15 residues. Trimming cost V 3 bases and J 5 bases, with 17 bases left between them. Remarks on this clone: Its antigen is unknown.

The TCR comes from a woman aged 50 to 65 with glioma. Material: PBMCs, obtained from a glioma patient whose treatment included an IDH1 peptide vaccine. J is TRBJ1-2 and V is TRBV9, with no clear D. The CDR3 spells CASSASWEARYGYTF. DNA for the CDR3: TGTGCCAGCAGCGCGAGTTGGGAGGCTAGGTATGGCTACACCTTC.